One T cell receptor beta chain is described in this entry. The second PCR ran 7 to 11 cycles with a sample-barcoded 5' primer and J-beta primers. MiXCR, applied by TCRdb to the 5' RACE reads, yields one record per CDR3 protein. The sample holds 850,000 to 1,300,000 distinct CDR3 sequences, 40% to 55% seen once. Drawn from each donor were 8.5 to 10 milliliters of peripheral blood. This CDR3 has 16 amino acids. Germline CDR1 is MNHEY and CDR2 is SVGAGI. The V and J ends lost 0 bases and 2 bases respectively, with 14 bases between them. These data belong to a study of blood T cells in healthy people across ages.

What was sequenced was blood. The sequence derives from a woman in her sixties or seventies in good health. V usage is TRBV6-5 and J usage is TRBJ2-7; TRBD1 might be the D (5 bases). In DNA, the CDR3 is TGTGCCAGCAGTTACTCGAAGGGGATTCCCACCTACGAGCAGTACTTC. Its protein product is CASSYSKGIPTYEQYF.